This TCR beta chain was profiled in a study of PD-1 blockade in classical Hodgkin lymphoma. The sample's time point: cycle 4 day 1 (C4D1), after less than seven weeks of nivolumab. The patients all showed relapse after autologous stem cell transplantation, while their brentuximab vedotin exposure varied. Assay used: immunoSEQ multiplex PCR; TCRdb lists only in-frame clones, some missing. The table includes just under 10,000 clones, 70% to 85% detected once. This CDR3 is 13 amino acids long. Germline V gives CDR1 SGHNT, CDR2 YYREEE (reference sequence). V lost 4 bases to trimming and J lost 10 bases; unmatched junction nucleotides: 8. Turning to this clone: This CDR3 is also generated by other DNA sequences in the sample.

The TCR sequence derives from a human donor with classical Hodgkin lymphoma. The rearrangement uses TRBV5-4 and TRBJ1-2; TRBD1 aligns across 9 bases. The material was peripheral blood mononuclear cells (PBMCs), obtained before the fourth cycle of nivolumab. The CDR3 DNA follows: TGTGCCAGCAGCCTGAACAGGGGGCGCGTCTACACCTTC. Amino acid sequence: CASSLNRGRVYTF.